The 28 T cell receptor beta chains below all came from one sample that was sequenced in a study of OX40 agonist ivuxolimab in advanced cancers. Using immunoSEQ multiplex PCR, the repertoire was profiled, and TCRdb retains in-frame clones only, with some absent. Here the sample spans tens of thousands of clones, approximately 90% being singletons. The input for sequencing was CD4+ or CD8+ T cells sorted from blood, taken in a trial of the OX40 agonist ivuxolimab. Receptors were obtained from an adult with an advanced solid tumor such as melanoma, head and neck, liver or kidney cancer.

The CDR3 sequence is CASSPGAGTTLEQYF. The CDR3 DNA sequence: TGTGCCAGCTCACCCGGGGCCGGGACTACCCTCGAGCAGTACTTC. The chain uses TRBV18 and TRBJ2-5; 7 bases align to TRBD2. The J call may be mistaken, given a closer DNA end match to TRBJ2-7. Germline V gene data show CDR1 as KGHSH and CDR2 as LQKENI. CDR3 length: 15 amino acids.

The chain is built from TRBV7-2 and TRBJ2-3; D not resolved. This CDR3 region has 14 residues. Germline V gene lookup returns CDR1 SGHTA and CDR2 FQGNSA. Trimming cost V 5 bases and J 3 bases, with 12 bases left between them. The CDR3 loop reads CASSPTTITDTQYF. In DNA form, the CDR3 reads TGTGCCAGCAGCCCCACCACTATTACAGATACGCAGTATTTT.

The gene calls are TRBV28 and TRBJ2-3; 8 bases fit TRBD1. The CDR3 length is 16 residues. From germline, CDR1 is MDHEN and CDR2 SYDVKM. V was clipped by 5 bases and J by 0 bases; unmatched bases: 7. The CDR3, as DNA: TGTGCCAGCAGTCCGACAGGGGTATCAAGCACAGATACGCAGTATTTT. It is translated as CASSPTGVSSTDTQYF.

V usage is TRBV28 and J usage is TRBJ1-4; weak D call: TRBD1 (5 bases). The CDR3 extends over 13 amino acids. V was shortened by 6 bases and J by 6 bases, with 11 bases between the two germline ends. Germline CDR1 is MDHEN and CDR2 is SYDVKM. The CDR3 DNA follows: TGTGCCAGCAGCAACGGGGGGGATGAAAAACTGTTTTTT. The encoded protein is CASSNGGDEKLFF.

CDR3 DNA: TGCGCCAGCAGTGGCCCAGGGAGGGGCACAGATACGCAGTATTTT. As protein: CASSGPGRGTDTQYF. V gene TRBV10-1 combines with J gene TRBJ2-3; 7 bases line up with TRBD2. The V and J ends lost 4 bases and 1 base, in that order; junction bases with no gene match: 5. CDR1 is WNHNN and CDR2 is SYGVQD in the germline V gene (reference sequence). The CDR3 covers 15 residues.

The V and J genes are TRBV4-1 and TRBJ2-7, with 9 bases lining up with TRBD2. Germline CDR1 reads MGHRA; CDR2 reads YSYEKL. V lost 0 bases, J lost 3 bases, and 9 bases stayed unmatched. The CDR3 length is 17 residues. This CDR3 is CASSQDGLAGRYYEQYF. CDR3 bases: TGCGCCAGCAGCCAAGATGGGCTAGCGGGGCGCTACTACGAGCAGTACTTC.

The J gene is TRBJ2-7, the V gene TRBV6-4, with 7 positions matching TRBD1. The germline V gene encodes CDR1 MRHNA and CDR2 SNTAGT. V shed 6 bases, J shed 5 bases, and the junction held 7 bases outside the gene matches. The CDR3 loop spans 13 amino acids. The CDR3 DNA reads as TGTGCCAGCAGGAGACGGGACAGCCACGAGCAGTACTTC. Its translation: CASRRRDSHEQYF.

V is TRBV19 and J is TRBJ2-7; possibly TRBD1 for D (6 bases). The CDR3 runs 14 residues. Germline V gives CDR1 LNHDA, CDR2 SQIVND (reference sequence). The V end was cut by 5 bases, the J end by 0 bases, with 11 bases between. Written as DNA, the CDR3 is TGTGCCAGTAGTCTCAGGACAGCCTCCTACGAGCAGTACTTC. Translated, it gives CASSLRTASYEQYF. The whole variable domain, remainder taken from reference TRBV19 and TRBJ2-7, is DGGITQSPKYLFRKEGQNVTLSCEQNLNHDAMYWYRQDPGQGLRLIYYSQIVNDFQKGDIAEGYSVSREKKESFPLTVTSAQKNPTAFYLCASSLRTASYEQYFGPGTRLTVT.

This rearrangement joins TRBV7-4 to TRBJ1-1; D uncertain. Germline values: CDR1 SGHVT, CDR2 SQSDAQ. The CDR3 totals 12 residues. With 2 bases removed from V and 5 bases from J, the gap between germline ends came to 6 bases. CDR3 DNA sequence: TGTGCCAGCAGCTTAACGGATACTGAAGCTTTCTTT. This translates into CASSLTDTEAFF.

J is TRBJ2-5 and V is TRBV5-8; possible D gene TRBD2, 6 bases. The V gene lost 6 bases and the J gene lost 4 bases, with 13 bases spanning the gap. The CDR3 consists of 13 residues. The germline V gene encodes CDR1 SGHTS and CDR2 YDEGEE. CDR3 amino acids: CASTVTSRETQYF. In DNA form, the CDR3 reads TGTGCCAGCACCGTGACTAGTCGAGAGACCCAGTACTTC.

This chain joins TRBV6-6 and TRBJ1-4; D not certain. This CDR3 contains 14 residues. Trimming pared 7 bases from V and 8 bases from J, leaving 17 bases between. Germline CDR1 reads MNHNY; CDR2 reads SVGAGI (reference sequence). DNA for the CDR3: TGTGCCAGCACCCGAGCGGTCCGGAGGGAAAAACTGTTTTTT. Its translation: CASTRAVRREKLFF.

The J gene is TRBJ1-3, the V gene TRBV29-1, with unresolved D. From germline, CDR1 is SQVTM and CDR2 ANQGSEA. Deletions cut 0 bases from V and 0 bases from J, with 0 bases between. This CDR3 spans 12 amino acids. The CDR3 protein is CSVEDSGNTIYF. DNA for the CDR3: TGCAGCGTTGAAGACTCTGGAAACACCATATATTTT.

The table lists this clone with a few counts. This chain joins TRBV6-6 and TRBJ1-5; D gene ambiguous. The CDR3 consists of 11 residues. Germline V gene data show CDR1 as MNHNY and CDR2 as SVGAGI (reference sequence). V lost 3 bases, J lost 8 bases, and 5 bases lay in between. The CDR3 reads CASSYGEPQHF. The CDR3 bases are TGTGCCAGCAGTTATGGGGAGCCCCAGCATTTT.

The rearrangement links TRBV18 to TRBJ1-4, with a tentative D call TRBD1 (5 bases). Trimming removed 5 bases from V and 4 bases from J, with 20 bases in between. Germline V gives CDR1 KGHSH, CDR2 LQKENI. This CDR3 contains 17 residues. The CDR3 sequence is CASSSNIRDFDNEKLFF. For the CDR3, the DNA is TGTGCCAGCTCATCGAATATCCGGGACTTTGATAATGAAAAACTGTTTTTT.

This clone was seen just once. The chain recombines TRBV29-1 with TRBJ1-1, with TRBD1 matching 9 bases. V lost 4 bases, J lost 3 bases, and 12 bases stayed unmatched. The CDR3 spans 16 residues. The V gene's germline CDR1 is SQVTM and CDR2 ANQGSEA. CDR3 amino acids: CSVVKGQGGSDTEAFF. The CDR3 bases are TGCAGCGTTGTGAAGGGACAGGGCGGTTCGGACACTGAAGCTTTCTTT.

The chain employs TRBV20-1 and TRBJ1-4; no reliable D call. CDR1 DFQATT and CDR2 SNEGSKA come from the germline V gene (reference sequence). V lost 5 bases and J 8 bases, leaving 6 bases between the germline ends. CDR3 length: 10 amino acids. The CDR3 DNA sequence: TGCAGTGCTCAACGGGAAAAACTGTTTTTT. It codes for CSAQREKLFF.

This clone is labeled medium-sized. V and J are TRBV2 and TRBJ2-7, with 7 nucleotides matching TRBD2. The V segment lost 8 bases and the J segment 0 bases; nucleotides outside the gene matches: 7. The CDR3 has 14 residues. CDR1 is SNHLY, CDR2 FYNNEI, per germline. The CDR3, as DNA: TGTGCCAGCGGGGAGGGTTCCCTCTCCTACGAGCAGTACTTC. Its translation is CASGEGSLSYEQYF.

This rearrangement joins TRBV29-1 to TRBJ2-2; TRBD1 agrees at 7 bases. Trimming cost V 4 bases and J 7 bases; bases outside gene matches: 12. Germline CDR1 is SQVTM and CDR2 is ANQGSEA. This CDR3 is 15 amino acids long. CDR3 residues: CSVGRTGRVGGELFF. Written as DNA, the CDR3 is TGCAGCGTTGGTAGGACAGGAAGGGTCGGCGGGGAGCTGTTTTTT.

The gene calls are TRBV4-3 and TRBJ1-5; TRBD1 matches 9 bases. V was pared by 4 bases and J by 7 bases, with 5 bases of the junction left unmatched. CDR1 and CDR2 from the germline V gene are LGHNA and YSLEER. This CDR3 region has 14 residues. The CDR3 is CASSRTGGGQPQHF. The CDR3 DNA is TGCGCCAGCAGCCGAACAGGGGGCGGACAGCCCCAGCATTTT.

The CDR3 here is CASSSTGGYTEAFF. As DNA, the CDR3 is TGCGCCAGCAGCTCCACAGGGGGGTACACTGAAGCTTTCTTT. V usage is TRBV5-1 and J usage is TRBJ1-1, with 8 positions matching TRBD1. Trimming took 3 bases from V and 3 from J; bases not matched to a gene: 4. The CDR3 has 14 amino acids. Germline lookup yields CDR1 SGHRS and CDR2 YFSETQ. The entire variable domain, with the rest obtained from reference TRBV5-1 and TRBJ1-1, is as follows: KAGVTQTPRYLIKTRGQQVTLSCSPISGHRSVSWYQQTPGQGLQFLFEYFSETQRNKGNFPGRFSGRQFSNSRSEMNVSTLELGDSALYLCASSSTGGYTEAFFGQGTRLTVV.

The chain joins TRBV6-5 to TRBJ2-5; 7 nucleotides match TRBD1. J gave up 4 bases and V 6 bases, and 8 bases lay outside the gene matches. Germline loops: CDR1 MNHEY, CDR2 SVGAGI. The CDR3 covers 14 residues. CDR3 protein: CASSRDRAAETQYF. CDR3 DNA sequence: TGTGCCAGCAGCCGCGACAGGGCGGCAGAGACCCAGTACTTC.

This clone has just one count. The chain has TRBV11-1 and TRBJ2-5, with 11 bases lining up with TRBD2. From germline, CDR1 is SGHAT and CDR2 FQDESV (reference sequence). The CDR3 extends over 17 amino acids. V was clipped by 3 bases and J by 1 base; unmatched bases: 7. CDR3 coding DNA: TGTGCCAGCAGCTTTCGGGCTAGCGGGGGGCCCCAAGAGACCCAGTACTTC. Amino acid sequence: CASSFRASGGPQETQYF.

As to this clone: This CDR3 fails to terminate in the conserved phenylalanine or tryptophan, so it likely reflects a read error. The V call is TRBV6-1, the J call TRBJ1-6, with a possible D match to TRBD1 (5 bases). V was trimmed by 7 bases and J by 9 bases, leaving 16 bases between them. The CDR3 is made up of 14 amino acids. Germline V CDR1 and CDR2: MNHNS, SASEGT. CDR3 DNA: TGTGCCAGCACGATAACGGGGGGGGGTTCACCCCTCCACCTT. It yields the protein CASTITGGGSPLHL.

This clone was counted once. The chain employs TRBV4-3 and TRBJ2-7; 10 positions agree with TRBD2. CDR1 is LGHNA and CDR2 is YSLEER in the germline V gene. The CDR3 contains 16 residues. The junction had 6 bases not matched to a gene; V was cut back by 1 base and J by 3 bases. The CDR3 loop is CASSQASGGLGYEQYF. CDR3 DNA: TGCGCCAGCAGCCAAGCTAGCGGGGGACTTGGCTACGAGCAGTACTTC.

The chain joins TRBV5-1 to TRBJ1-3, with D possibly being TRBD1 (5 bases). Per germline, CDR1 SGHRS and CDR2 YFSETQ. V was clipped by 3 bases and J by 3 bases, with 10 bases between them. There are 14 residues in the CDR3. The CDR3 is CASSSGGGGNTIYF. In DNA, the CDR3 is TGCGCCAGCAGCTCCGGGGGGGGTGGAAACACCATATATTTT.

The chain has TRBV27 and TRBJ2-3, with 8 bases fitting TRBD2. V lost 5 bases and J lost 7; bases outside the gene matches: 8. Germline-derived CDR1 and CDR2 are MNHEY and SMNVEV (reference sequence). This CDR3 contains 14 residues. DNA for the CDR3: TGTGCCAGCAGTAAGAGCGGGGGTTTATATACGCAGTATTTT. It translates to CASSKSGGLYTQYF.

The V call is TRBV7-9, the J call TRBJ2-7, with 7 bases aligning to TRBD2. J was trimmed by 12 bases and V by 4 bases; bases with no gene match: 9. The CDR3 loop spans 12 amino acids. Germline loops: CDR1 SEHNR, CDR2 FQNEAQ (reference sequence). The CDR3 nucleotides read TGTGCCAGCAGCTCGGAGTGGGGGGGTCGGTACTTC. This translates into CASSSEWGGRYF.

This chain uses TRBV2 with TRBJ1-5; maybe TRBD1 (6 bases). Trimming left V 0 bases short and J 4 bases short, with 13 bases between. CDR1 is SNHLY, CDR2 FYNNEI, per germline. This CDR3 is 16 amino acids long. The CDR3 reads CASSEAEGGYNQPQHF. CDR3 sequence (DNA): TGTGCCAGCAGTGAAGCAGAGGGGGGATATAATCAGCCCCAGCATTTT.